This T cell receptor beta chain came from a study of blood T cells in healthy people across ages. The length of the CDR3 is 14 residues. Germline CDR1 and CDR2: SGHRS and YFSETQ. The V end lost 4 bases, the J end lost 5 bases, and 14 bases lay between the germline ends. A J-beta primer mix and a sample-barcoded 5' primer were used in a second PCR of roughly 7 to 12 cycles. MiXCR, run by TCRdb on the 5' RACE reads, gives a single entry per CDR3 protein. This table has over 600,000 distinct CDR3 sequences, 46% appearing once. The sample was blood. This TCR derives from a man of 80 years or more in good health. V gene TRBV5-1 combines with J gene TRBJ2-3, with D possibly TRBD2 on 6 matching bases. CDR3 protein: CASSLRVAEDTQYF. The CDR3 DNA sequence: TGCGCCAGCAGCCTTCGGGTAGCGGAAGATACGCAGTATTTT.